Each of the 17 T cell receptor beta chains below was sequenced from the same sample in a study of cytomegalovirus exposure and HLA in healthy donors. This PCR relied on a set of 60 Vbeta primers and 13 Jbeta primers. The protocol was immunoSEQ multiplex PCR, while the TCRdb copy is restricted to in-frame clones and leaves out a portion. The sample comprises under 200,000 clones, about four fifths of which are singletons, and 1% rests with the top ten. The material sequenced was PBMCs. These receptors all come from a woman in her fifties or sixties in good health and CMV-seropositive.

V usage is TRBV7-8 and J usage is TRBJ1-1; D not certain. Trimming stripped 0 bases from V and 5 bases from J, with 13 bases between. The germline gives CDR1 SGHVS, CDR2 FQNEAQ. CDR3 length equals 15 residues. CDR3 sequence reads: CASSLARREGTEAFF. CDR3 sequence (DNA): TGTGCCAGCAGCTTAGCGCGTCGGGAAGGGACTGAAGCTTTCTTT. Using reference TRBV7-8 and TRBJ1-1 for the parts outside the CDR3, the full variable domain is GAGVSQSPRYKVAKRGQDVALRCDPISGHVSLFWYQQALGQGPEFLTYFQNEAQLDKSGLPSDRFFAERPEGSVSTLKIQRTQQEDSAVYLCASSLARREGTEAFFGQGTRLTVV.

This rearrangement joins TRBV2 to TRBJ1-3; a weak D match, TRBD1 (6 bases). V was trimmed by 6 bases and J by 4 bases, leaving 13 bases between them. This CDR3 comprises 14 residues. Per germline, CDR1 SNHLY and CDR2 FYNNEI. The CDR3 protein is CASRSGAGGNTIYF. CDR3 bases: TGTGCCAGCAGGTCAGGGGCAGGAGGAAACACCATATATTTT. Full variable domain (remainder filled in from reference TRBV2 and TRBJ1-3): EPEVTQTPSHQVTQMGQEVILRCVPISNHLYFYWYRQILGQKVEFLVSFYNNEISEKSEIFDDQFSVERPDGSNFTLKIRSTKLEDSAMYFCASRSGAGGNTIYFGEGSWLTVV.

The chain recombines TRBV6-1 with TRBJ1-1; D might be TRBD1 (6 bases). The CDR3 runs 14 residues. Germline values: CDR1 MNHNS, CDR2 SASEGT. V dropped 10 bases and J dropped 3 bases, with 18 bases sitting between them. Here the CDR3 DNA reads TGTGCCACCCACCGGGACACCATGGACACTGAAGCTTTCTTT. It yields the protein CATHRDTMDTEAFF.

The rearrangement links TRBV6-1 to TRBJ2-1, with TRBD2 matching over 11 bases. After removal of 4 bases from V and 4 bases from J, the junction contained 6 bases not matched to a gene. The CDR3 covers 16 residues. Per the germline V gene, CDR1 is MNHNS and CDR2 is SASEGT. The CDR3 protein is CASSGPLAGGYNEQFF. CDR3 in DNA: TGTGCCAGCAGTGGGCCCCTAGCGGGAGGTTACAATGAGCAGTTCTTC.

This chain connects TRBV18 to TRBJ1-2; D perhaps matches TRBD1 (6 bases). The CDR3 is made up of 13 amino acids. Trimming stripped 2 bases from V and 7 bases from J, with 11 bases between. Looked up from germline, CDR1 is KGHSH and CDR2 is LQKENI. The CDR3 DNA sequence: TGTGCCAGCTCACCAGGGACATCACCTGGCTACACCTTC. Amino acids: CASSPGTSPGYTF. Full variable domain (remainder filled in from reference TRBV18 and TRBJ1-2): NAGVMQNPRHLVRRRGQEARLRCSPMKGHSHVYWYRQLPEEGLKFMVYLQKENIIDESGMPKERFSAEFPKEGPSILRIQQVVRGDSAAYFCASSPGTSPGYTFGSGTRLTVV.

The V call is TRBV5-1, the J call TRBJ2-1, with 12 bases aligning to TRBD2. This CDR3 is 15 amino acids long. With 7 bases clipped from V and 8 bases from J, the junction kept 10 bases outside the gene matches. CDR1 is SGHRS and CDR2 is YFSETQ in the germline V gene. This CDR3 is CASATLTSGSHEQFF. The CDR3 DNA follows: TGCGCCAGCGCAACTCTGACTAGCGGGAGCCATGAGCAGTTCTTC.

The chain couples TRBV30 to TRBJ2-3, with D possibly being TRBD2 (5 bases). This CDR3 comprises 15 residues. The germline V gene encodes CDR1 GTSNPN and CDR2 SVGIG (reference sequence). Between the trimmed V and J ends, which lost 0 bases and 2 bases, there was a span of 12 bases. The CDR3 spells CAWSVRGWDTDTQYF. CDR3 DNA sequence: TGTGCCTGGAGTGTACGCGGGTGGGACACAGATACGCAGTATTTT.

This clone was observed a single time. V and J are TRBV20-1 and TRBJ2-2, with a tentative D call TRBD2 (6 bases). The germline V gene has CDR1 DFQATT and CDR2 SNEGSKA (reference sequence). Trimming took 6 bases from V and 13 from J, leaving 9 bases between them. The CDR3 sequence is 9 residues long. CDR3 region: CSAWDWLFF. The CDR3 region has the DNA TGCAGTGCGTGGGACTGGCTGTTTTTT.

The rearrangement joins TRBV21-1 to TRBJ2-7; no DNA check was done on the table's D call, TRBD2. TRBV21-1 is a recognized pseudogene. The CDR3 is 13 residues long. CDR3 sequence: CASEVNQSYEQYF. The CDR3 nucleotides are TGTGCCAGCGAGGTGAACCAATCCTACGAGCAGTACTTC.

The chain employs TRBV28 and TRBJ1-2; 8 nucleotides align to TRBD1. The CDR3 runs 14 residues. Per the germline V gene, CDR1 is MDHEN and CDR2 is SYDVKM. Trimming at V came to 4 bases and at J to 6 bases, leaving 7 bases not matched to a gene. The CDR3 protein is CASSSPDRANGYTF. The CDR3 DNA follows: TGTGCCAGCAGTTCCCCGGACAGGGCCAATGGCTACACCTTC.

The chain's CDR3 is CASSSSGGGEQFF. CDR3 nucleotides: TGTGCCAGCAGCTCTAGCGGGGGAGGTGAGCAGTTCTTC. This chain links TRBV7-3 with TRBJ2-1, with TRBD2 identical over 10 bases. CDR3 length: 13 residues. CDR1 SGHTA and CDR2 FQGTGA come from the germline V gene. V trimming: 4 bases; J trimming: 9 bases; junction bases outside the gene matches: 3.

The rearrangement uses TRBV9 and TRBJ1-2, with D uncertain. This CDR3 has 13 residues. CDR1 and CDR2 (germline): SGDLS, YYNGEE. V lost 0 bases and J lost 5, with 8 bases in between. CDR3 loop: CASSVVPEYGYTF. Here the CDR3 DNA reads TGTGCCAGCAGCGTAGTTCCGGAGTATGGCTACACCTTC. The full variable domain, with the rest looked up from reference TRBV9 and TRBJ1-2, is DSGVTQTPKHLITATGQRVTLRCSPRSGDLSVYWYQQSLDQGLQFLIQYYNGEERAKGNILERFSAQQFPDLHSELNLSSLELGDSALYFCASSVVPEYGYTFGSGTRLTVV.

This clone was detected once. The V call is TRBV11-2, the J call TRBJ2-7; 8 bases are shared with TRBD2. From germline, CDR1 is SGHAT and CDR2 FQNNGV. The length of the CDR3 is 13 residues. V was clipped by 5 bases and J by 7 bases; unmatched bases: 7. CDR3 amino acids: CASSAGGGGEQYF. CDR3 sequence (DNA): TGTGCCAGCAGCGCCGGGGGGGGCGGGGAGCAGTACTTC. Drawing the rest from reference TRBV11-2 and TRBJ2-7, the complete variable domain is EAGVAQSPRYKIIEKRQSVAFWCNPISGHATLYWYQQILGQGPKLLIQFQNNGVVDDSQLPKDRFSAERLKGVDSTLKIQPAKLEDSAVYLCASSAGGGGEQYFGPGTRLTVT.

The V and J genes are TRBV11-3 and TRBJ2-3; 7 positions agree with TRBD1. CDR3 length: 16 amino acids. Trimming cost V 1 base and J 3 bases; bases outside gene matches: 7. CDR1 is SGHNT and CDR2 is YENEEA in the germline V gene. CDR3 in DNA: TGTGCCAGCAGCTTAGGCGGTAGGGGGCGAACAGATACGCAGTATTTT. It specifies CASSLGGRGRTDTQYF.

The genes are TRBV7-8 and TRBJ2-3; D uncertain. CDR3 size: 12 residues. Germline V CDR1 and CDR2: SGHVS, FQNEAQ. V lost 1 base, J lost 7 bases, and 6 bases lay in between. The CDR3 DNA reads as TGTGCCAGCAGCTTAGTTGAGAATACGCAGTATTTT. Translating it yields CASSLVENTQYF.

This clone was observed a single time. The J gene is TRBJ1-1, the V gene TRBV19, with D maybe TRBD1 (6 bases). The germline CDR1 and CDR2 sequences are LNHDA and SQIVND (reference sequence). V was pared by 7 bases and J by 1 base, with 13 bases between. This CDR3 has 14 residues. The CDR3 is CASKTDRPNTEAFF. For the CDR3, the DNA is TGTGCCAGTAAAACTGACAGGCCGAACACTGAAGCTTTCTTT.

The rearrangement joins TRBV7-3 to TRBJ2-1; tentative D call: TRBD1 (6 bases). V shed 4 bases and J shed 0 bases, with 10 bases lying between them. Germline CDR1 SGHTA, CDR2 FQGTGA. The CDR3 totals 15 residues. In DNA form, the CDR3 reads TGTGCCAGCAGCTCCGGGACAAGCTCCTACAATGAGCAGTTCTTC. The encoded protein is CASSSGTSSYNEQFF.